Below are 7 T cell receptor beta chains sequenced from a single sample in a study of OX40 agonist ivuxolimab in advanced cancers. Produced via immunoSEQ multiplex PCR; TCRdb's table is partial and in-frame only. The sample has tens of thousands of clones; roughly 84% are singletons. The input for sequencing was CD4+ or CD8+ T cells sorted from blood, taken in a trial of the OX40 agonist ivuxolimab. All receptors derive from an adult with an advanced solid tumor such as melanoma, head and neck, liver or kidney cancer.

The chain recombines TRBV11-1 with TRBJ1-1; the match to TRBD1 covers 8 bases. Germline CDR1 reads SGHAT; CDR2 reads FQDESV (reference sequence). V gave up 2 bases and J gave up 1 base; unmatched junction bases: 9. The length of the CDR3 is 17 residues. The CDR3 coding sequence is TGTGCCAGCAGCTTATCCCACCGAGGGACAGGGAACACTGAAGCTTTCTTT. Protein: CASSLSHRGTGNTEAFF.

The rearrangement links TRBV4-1 to TRBJ1-1; D possibly corresponds to TRBD1 (6 bases). Looked up from germline, CDR1 is MGHRA and CDR2 is YSYEKL. The CDR3 covers 13 residues. V shed 2 bases and J shed 6 bases, with 10 bases lying between them. The CDR3 nucleotides are TGCGCCAGCAGCCAAACAGGGTGGGCTGAAGCTTTCTTT. As protein: CASSQTGWAEAFF.

Only one count was recorded for this clone. In nucleotides, the CDR3 is TGTGCCAGCAGTGAGCCCACCTTTTCTGGGGCCAACGTCCTGACTTTC. Encoded protein: CASSEPTFSGANVLTF. The chain recombines TRBV6-1 with TRBJ2-6, with D uncertain. Trimming cost V 3 bases and J 1 base, with 10 bases left between them. This CDR3 is 16 amino acids long. Per the germline V gene, CDR1 is MNHNS and CDR2 is SASEGT.

The chain joins TRBV7-3 to TRBJ2-2; no clear D gene. Trimming shortened V by 5 bases and J by 7 bases, and 11 bases separated the two germline ends. CDR3 length equals 13 residues. Germline V gives CDR1 SGHTA, CDR2 FQGTGA. The CDR3 coding sequence is TGTGCCAGCAGCATAAACCTCGGCGGGGAGCTGTTTTTT. Translated, it gives CASSINLGGELFF.

V and J are TRBV5-4 and TRBJ1-3, with TRBD1 matching over 8 bases. CDR3 size: 16 residues. The germline V gene encodes CDR1 SGHNT and CDR2 YYREEE (reference sequence). With 1 base clipped from V and 4 bases from J, the junction kept 7 bases outside the gene matches. CDR3 loop: CASSLLDRALGNTIYF. The DNA of the CDR3 is TGTGCCAGCAGCTTGTTGGACAGGGCCTTAGGAAACACCATATATTTT.

This clone was recorded only once. The CDR3 DNA reads TGTGCCAGCAGCGCGTTCTCACAGGGGGCTTACGAGCAGTACTTC. Translating gives CASSAFSQGAYEQYF. The J gene is TRBJ2-7, the V gene TRBV6-6; the match to TRBD1 covers 9 bases. Germline V CDR1 and CDR2: MNHNY, SVGAGI (reference sequence). The CDR3 runs to 15 residues. V lost 6 bases, J lost 4 bases, and 10 bases stayed unmatched.

The chain couples TRBV20-1 to TRBJ1-1; D is undetermined. Germline assignment: CDR1 DFQATT and CDR2 SNEGSKA (reference sequence). The CDR3 is made up of 11 amino acids. Here the CDR3 reads CSLRKDTEAFF. CDR3 coding DNA: TGCAGCTTGCGAAAGGACACTGAAGCTTTCTTT.